One T cell receptor beta chain is described in this entry. Its antigen is unknown. CDR1 is LNHDA and CDR2 is SQIVND in the germline V gene (reference sequence). The CDR3 has 14 residues. The germline V and J ends were trimmed by 3 bases and 5 bases, with 11 bases remaining between them. Authors of the study amplified TCR beta CDR3 regions from RNA transcripts. Primed by the HTBI set, a first-round RT-PCR was run on the TCR CDR3. TCRdb re-called the multiplex PCR reads with MiXCR, one entry per CDR3 protein. The repertoire holds under 700,000 distinct CDR3 sequences, 40% to 55% seen once, with 8% to 8.5% in the top ten. This sample is drawn from a study of T cells in Graves' hyperthyroidism and ophthalmopathy. Broader study findings: Most clonotypes expanded in the thyroid (above 0.001) were also present in blood. Ophthalmopathy cases were set apart from stable hyperthyroidism by a 13 V-J model.

The source material was peripheral blood or thyroid tissue (not recorded which). The rearrangement uses TRBV19 and TRBJ1-5; a weak D match, TRBD1 (6 bases). The TCR sequence derives from a woman under 30 with Graves' hyperthyroidism. The DNA for the CDR3 is TGTGCCAGTAGTATTGGATCAGGGGATCAGCCCCAGCATTTT. Translation gives CASSIGSGDQPQHF.